This TCR beta chain originates from a study of blood T cell repertoires in COVID-19 (dated by TCRdb to about 2020). With respect to the entire study: Samples from collaborators originated in the United States, Italy and Spain and spanned both the acute and convalescent phases of COVID-19. The material from the prospective study consisted of cDNA or gDNA derived from T cells, B-cell-depleted T cells, or PBMCs. The dataset comprised deeply sampled blood TCRbeta repertoires from subjects exposed to, actively infected with, or recovered from COVID-19. Sample metadata almost always included a de-identified subject ID, COVID-19 status, age in years and sex. Samples were obtained from the ongoing ImmuneRACE study (first 160 participants) and from 1,000 to 1,500 subjects provided by 6 global collaborators. The repertoires were released in a freely available public database meant as a resource for research on the immune response to SARS-CoV-2. Where HLA class I and class II types were available, the types were taken from metadata supplied by the sample provider, not from assay-based typing. General study outcomes and caveats: The quantity of clinical and demographic metadata differed by source and by participant and was supplied without curation.

In this sample, this clone turned up a few times. Which antigen it targets is not known. Within one base of it there is no much larger clone, and no base qualities were kept. Whole blood was collected in K2EDTA tubes by collaborating institutions according to the institutions' own protocols. For TCRbeta analysis, collaborators shipped samples as frozen whole blood, isolated PBMCs, or DNA extracted from either of those sample types. The CDR3 starts with the cysteine, ends with the phenylalanine, and has 14 residues. The kept DNA is CDR3 alone, 42 bases in frame from the first base. TCRbeta CDR3 regions were amplified from genomic DNA using the immunoSEQ Assay, a bias-controlled multiplex PCR. Under the source paper's analysis protocol: Within the assay, amplification of reference gene primers was used to estimate how many nucleated cells each sample contained. To quantify the absolute abundance of each unique TCRbeta CDR3 rearrangement, sequence reads were collapsed and filtered. For each sample, productive Simpson clonality was calculated by taking the square root of Simpson's diversity index across productive rearrangements. This is the immuneACCESS table as TCRdb keeps it, with only in-frame sequences that have V and J called. A part of the clones is gone; compared with another copy, unresolved V genes explain less than half, and the rest is unexplained. That table gives V, J and clone size, and the DNA gave D and trimming. The sample table holds 120,000 or so clones, of which roughly 85% were seen once. The ten top clones hold around 6.3% of the sample.

This sequence uses TRBV21-1 and TRBJ1-2; no check of the table's D call, TRBD1, against the DNA was made. TRBV21-1 is a known pseudogene. Source material: peripheral blood. The source of this sequence is an elderly man with active or convalescent COVID-19. The DNA is as follows: TGTGCCAGCAGTCGACAGGGGTTGAGCTATGGCTACACCTTC. This encodes CASSRQGLSYGYTF.